A single sample is the source of the 11 T cell receptor beta chains below, sequenced in a study of T cell responses to AZD1222 COVID-19 vaccine. Some clones are missing from TCRdb's copy, which holds only in-frame ones; the method was immunoSEQ multiplex PCR. The sample lists around 91,000 clones; around nine tenths were seen once. The source material was peripheral blood, sampled on day 0 of AZD1222 vaccination. The receptors derive from an adult in good health.

This clone showed up just once. The V call is TRBV4-1, the J call TRBJ2-7; D is possibly TRBD1 (7 bases). Germline assignment: CDR1 MGHRA and CDR2 YSYEKL. Trimming stripped 4 bases from V and 5 bases from J, with 9 bases between. This CDR3 is built from 12 residues. CDR3: CASSLRGDEQYF. The CDR3 DNA follows: TGCGCCAGCAGCCTCAGGGGGGACGAGCAGTACTTC.

The chain combines TRBV28 with TRBJ1-5; no reliable D call. The CDR3 sequence is 12 residues long. Trimming cost V 6 bases and J 7 bases, with 10 bases left between them. Germline CDR1 reads MDHEN; CDR2 reads SYDVKM. CDR3 DNA: TGTGCCAGCAGCCCCCCCGGGCAGCCCCAGCATTTT. It yields the protein CASSPPGQPQHF.

The V gene is TRBV6-5, the J gene TRBJ2-1; the D gene is possibly TRBD2 (5 bases). CDR1 and CDR2 from the germline V gene are MNHEY and SVGAGI. V lost 0 bases and J lost 7, with 7 bases in between. The CDR3 runs to 13 residues. The CDR3: CASSYSRENEQFF. CDR3 nucleotides: TGTGCCAGCAGTTACTCGAGGGAGAATGAGCAGTTCTTC.

This chain uses TRBV9 with TRBJ1-6, with 8 bases that match TRBD1. V gave up 4 bases and J gave up 0 bases; unmatched junction bases: 9. The CDR3 covers 18 residues. CDR1 is SGDLS and CDR2 is YYNGEE in the germline V gene. The CDR3 DNA reads as TGTGCCAGCAGCACCCGGGACAGGCATAGCTCCTATAATTCACCCCTCCACTTT. Its protein is CASSTRDRHSSYNSPLHF.

V and J are TRBV4-1 and TRBJ2-1; 8 bases match TRBD2. Germline lookup yields CDR1 MGHRA and CDR2 YSYEKL. V shed 3 bases and J 5 bases; nucleotides not matched to a gene: 6. The CDR3 loop spans 15 amino acids. The CDR3 nucleotides read TGCGCCAGCAGCCACGCCGGGACTAGGAACAATGAGCAGTTCTTC. Its protein product is CASSHAGTRNNEQFF.

The chain employs TRBV14 and TRBJ2-3, with 7 bases matching TRBD2. Per germline, CDR1 SGHDN and CDR2 FVKESK. This CDR3 has 16 residues. Losses at the gene ends were 0 bases for V and 6 bases for J; bases not matched to a gene: 9. This CDR3 is CASSQDGRLASDTQYF. CDR3 bases: TGTGCCAGCAGCCAAGACGGGAGGCTAGCCTCGGATACGCAGTATTTT.

Only one count was recorded for this clone. This chain uses TRBV6-4 with TRBJ2-1; no clear D gene. Germline V gene lookup returns CDR1 MRHNA and CDR2 SNTAGT. Trimming removed 3 bases at V and 2 bases at J, with 11 bases between. The length of the CDR3 is 15 residues. CDR3 residues: CASSENQLPYNEQFF. CDR3 bases: TGTGCCAGCAGTGAGAACCAGCTTCCCTACAATGAGCAGTTCTTC.

This clone was picked up one time. In DNA, the CDR3 is TGTGCCAGCAGCCAAGCAGGATATGGGGGTTCCGACACTGAAGCTTTCTTT. Its translation: CASSQAGYGGSDTEAFF. The gene calls are TRBV4-2 and TRBJ1-1; D may be TRBD1 (5 bases). The CDR3 is 17 residues long. Looked up from germline, CDR1 is LGHNA and CDR2 is YNFKEQ. Trimming removed 1 base at V and 3 bases at J, with 18 bases between.

The chain is built from TRBV23-1 and TRBJ2-7; maybe TRBD1 (6 bases). TRBV23-1 is sorted into the ORF group, with uncertain function. The CDR3 is 11 amino acids. The V end lost 6 bases, the J end lost 12 bases, and 15 bases lay between the germline ends. CDR3 loop: CASRGGAHRYF. The CDR3 DNA reads TGCGCCAGCAGAGGGGGAGCACACCGGTACTTC.

The gene calls are TRBV28 and TRBJ2-2, with D possibly TRBD2 on 6 matching bases. Germline CDR1 reads MDHEN; CDR2 reads SYDVKM. Trimming left V 2 bases short and J 6 bases short, with 16 bases between. CDR3 length: 16 amino acids. CDR3 region: CASSLGGGQHAGELFF. In DNA, the CDR3 is TGTGCCAGCAGTTTAGGGGGAGGACAACATGCCGGGGAGCTGTTTTTT.

The V and J genes are TRBV5-6 and TRBJ2-5; TRBD1 matches at 7 bases. V shed 3 bases and J 3 bases; nucleotides not matched to a gene: 8. The CDR3 consists of 15 residues. Germline V gene sequence: CDR1 SGHDT, CDR2 YYEEEE. In nucleotides, the CDR3 is TGTGCCAGCAGCTCCGGACAGGTCTGGGAAGAGACCCAGTACTTC. Its protein is CASSSGQVWEETQYF. The full variable domain, rest sourced from reference TRBV5-6 and TRBJ2-5, is DAGVTQSPTHLIKTRGQQVTLRCSPKSGHDTVSWYQQALGQGPQFIFQYYEEEERQRGNFPDRFSGHQFPNYSSELNVNALLLGDSALYLCASSSGQVWEETQYFGPGTRLLVL.